The 30 T cell receptor beta chains in this list originate from one sample, sequenced in a study of shared clonotypes between healthy human individuals. TCRdb's copy holds only in-frame clones and misses some; the assay was immunoSEQ multiplex PCR. The sample shows 1.6 million or so clones, roughly 96% of them seen only once. Sequenced material: naive CD4+ T cells sorted from blood. Subset here: CD45RA+ positively selected. All receptors come from a man aged 30 to 45 in good health.

The chain has TRBV5-1 and TRBJ2-1; the D is unclear. The CDR3 consists of 15 residues. Looked up from germline, CDR1 is SGHRS and CDR2 is YFSETQ. Trimming removed 0 bases from V and 10 bases from J, with 17 bases in between. The CDR3 here is CASSLAQGAWQEQFF. In nucleotides, the CDR3 is TGCGCCAGCAGCTTGGCCCAAGGAGCCTGGCAGGAGCAGTTCTTC.

The chain couples TRBV5-1 to TRBJ2-3, with TRBD1 as a possible D gene (6 bases). Germline CDR1 and CDR2: SGHRS and YFSETQ. V shed 7 bases and J shed 0 bases, with 18 bases lying between them. The CDR3 contains 16 residues. The CDR3 region has the DNA TGCGCCAGCTTTACCCTCCCAGGGGCTAGCACAGATACGCAGTATTTT. Translation: CASFTLPGASTDTQYF.

The CDR3 loop reads CASSLAGTGAYSNQPQHF. CDR3 in DNA: TGTGCCAGCAGCTTAGCCGGAACAGGGGCTTATAGCAATCAGCCCCAGCATTTT. The V and J genes are TRBV7-2 and TRBJ1-5, with TRBD1 identical over 7 bases. CDR1 and CDR2 from the germline V gene are SGHTA and FQGNSA. The CDR3 has 18 residues. With 0 bases clipped from V and 0 bases from J, the junction kept 8 bases outside the gene matches.

This chain links TRBV6-1 with TRBJ2-7; D is possibly TRBD1 or TRBD2 (5 bases each). The CDR3 length is 15 residues. V was cut by 8 bases and J by 0 bases, with 17 bases left in between. Germline V gene data show CDR1 as MNHNS and CDR2 as SASEGT. The CDR3 DNA follows: TGTGCCAGCTTCCCTGGGGGTAGCATCTCCTACGAGCAGTACTTC. Its translation is CASFPGGSISYEQYF.

The chain combines TRBV19 with TRBJ2-2; possibly TRBD2 for D (6 bases). Trimming removed 7 bases from V and 4 bases from J, with 13 bases in between. The CDR3 consists of 14 residues. Germline V gives CDR1 LNHDA, CDR2 SQIVND (reference sequence). For the CDR3, the DNA is TGTGCCAGTACCCTAGGAGCGGGCACCGGGGAGCTGTTTTTT. Its translation: CASTLGAGTGELFF.

V is TRBV9 and J is TRBJ2-7; 7 bases match TRBD1. Germline loops: CDR1 SGDLS, CDR2 YYNGEE. With V trimmed by 1 base and J by 6 bases, 4 bases remained unmatched. This CDR3 comprises 13 residues. CDR3 DNA sequence: TGTGCCAGCAGCGTACAGGGGGACCGCGAGCAGTACTTC. Its translation: CASSVQGDREQYF. The full variable domain, its missing parts supplied by reference TRBV9 and TRBJ2-7, is DSGVTQTPKHLITATGQRVTLRCSPRSGDLSVYWYQQSLDQGLQFLIQYYNGEERAKGNILERFSAQQFPDLHSELNLSSLELGDSALYFCASSVQGDREQYFGPGTRLTVT.

This clone was counted a single time. The V call is TRBV20-1, the J call TRBJ2-3; a weak D match, TRBD1 (5 bases). Germline CDR1 DFQATT, CDR2 SNEGSKA (reference sequence). The CDR3 sequence is 10 residues long. V gave up 4 bases and J gave up 12 bases, with 11 bases separating them. The chain's CDR3 is CSAIFRVQYF. The CDR3 DNA reads as TGCAGTGCTATCTTCAGGGTTCAGTATTTT.

This chain uses TRBV11-2 with TRBJ2-4; D not resolved. Germline V gives CDR1 SGHAT, CDR2 FQNNGV. The V and J ends lost 5 bases and 0 bases respectively, with 5 bases between them. This CDR3 has 13 residues. CDR3 nucleotides: TGTGCCAGCAGCCAGATAGCCAAAAACATTCAGTACTTC. It encodes CASSQIAKNIQYF. Together with reference TRBV11-2 and TRBJ2-4, the CDR3 gives the full variable domain: EAGVAQSPRYKIIEKRQSVAFWCNPISGHATLYWYQQILGQGPKLLIQFQNNGVVDDSQLPKDRFSAERLKGVDSTLKIQPAKLEDSAVYLCASSQIAKNIQYFGAGTRLSVL.

The chain carries TRBV28 and TRBJ2-5, with 10 positions matching TRBD1. The junction had 10 bases not matched to a gene; V was cut back by 7 bases and J by 5 bases. This CDR3 comprises 15 residues. The germline CDR1 and CDR2 sequences are MDHEN and SYDVKM. For the CDR3, the DNA is TGTGCCAGCAAGACCGGGACAGGGGTTCGGGAGACCCAGTACTTC. This translates into CASKTGTGVRETQYF.

The chain joins TRBV5-5 to TRBJ2-7; D is unclear. This CDR3 comprises 13 residues. V was cut by 2 bases and J by 3 bases, with 9 bases left in between. The germline V gene has CDR1 SGHKS and CDR2 YYEKEE (reference sequence). In nucleotides, the CDR3 is TGTGCCAGCAGCTTCGGGTCCAGCTACGAGCAGTACTTC. Translated, it gives CASSFGSSYEQYF.

This chain links TRBV5-8 with TRBJ1-5, with D possibly being TRBD1 (5 bases). Germline CDR1 reads SGHTS; CDR2 reads YDEGEE. The length of the CDR3 is 15 residues. Trimming shortened V by 0 bases and J by 5 bases, and 12 bases separated the two germline ends. The CDR3 nucleotides read TGTGCCAGCAGCTTGGTTCCAGGGACGGATCAGCCCCAGCATTTT. It yields the protein CASSLVPGTDQPQHF.

This chain joins TRBV25-1 and TRBJ1-3, with unresolved D. V lost 4 bases, J lost 0 bases, and 10 bases lay in between. Germline-derived CDR1 and CDR2 are MGHDK and SYGVNS. The CDR3 has 15 residues. DNA of the CDR3: TGTGCCAGCAGTGTCAGCATTACCTCTGGAAACACCATATATTTT. Its translation is CASSVSITSGNTIYF.

V is TRBV28 and J is TRBJ1-2; no reliable D call. V was cut by 5 bases and J by 0 bases, with 16 bases left in between. There are 16 residues in the CDR3. Germline CDR1 and CDR2: MDHEN and SYDVKM. The CDR3 sequence: CASSGVVGRTNYGYTF. The CDR3 DNA sequence: TGTGCCAGCAGTGGCGTCGTTGGCAGAACTAACTATGGCTACACCTTC.

On this clone itself: The identical CDR3 is also encoded by other nucleotide sequences in the sample. The rearrangement uses TRBV14 and TRBJ2-1; 13 bases fit TRBD2. V trimming: 3 bases; J trimming: 4 bases; junction bases outside the gene matches: 0. This CDR3 is 15 amino acids long. Germline V gene data show CDR1 as SGHDN and CDR2 as FVKESK. CDR3 in DNA: TGTGCCAGCAGCCAGGGACTAGCGGGGTACAATGAGCAGTTCTTC. This translates into CASSQGLAGYNEQFF.

The gene calls are TRBV7-2 and TRBJ2-7; D gene unclear. With 4 bases removed from V and 3 bases from J, the gap between germline ends came to 10 bases. The CDR3 has 13 residues. CDR1 SGHTA and CDR2 FQGNSA come from the germline V gene. The CDR3 DNA is TGTGCCAGCAGCTCCACGGGCTACTACGAGCAGTACTTC. It is translated as CASSSTGYYEQYF. The full variable domain, its missing parts supplied by reference TRBV7-2 and TRBJ2-7, is GAGVSQSPSNKVTEKGKDVELRCDPISGHTALYWYRQSLGQGLEFLIYFQGNSAPDKSGLPSDRFSAERTGGSVSTLTIQRTQQEDSAVYLCASSSTGYYEQYFGPGTRLTVT.

V gene TRBV4-1 combines with J gene TRBJ1-1; TRBD1 matches 8 bases. Germline CDR1 is MGHRA and CDR2 is YSYEKL. The CDR3 loop spans 16 amino acids. Unmatched junction bases numbered 9, after V lost 1 base and J lost 5 bases. CDR3 in DNA: TGCGCCAGCAGCCAAGTATTATCACAGGGGGGGACTGAAGCTTTCTTT. It encodes CASSQVLSQGGTEAFF.

The rearrangement joins TRBV18 to TRBJ2-5; tentatively, D is TRBD2 (7 bases). Looked up from germline, CDR1 is KGHSH and CDR2 is LQKENI. Between the trimmed V and J ends, which lost 3 bases and 5 bases, there was a span of 16 bases. The CDR3 loop spans 15 amino acids. This CDR3 is CASSPGRGSVETQYF. CDR3 bases: TGTGCCAGCTCACCGGGGAGGGGGTCGGTGGAGACCCAGTACTTC.

This sequence joins TRBV4-1 and TRBJ2-6; D might be TRBD1 (5 bases). The germline V gene has CDR1 MGHRA and CDR2 YSYEKL. This CDR3 region has 16 residues. V lost 0 bases, J lost 2 bases, and 8 bases lay in between. The CDR3 loop is CASSQDPGPGANVLTF. The CDR3 nucleotides read TGCGCCAGCAGCCAAGATCCAGGGCCTGGGGCCAACGTCCTGACTTTC.

The J gene is TRBJ2-3, the V gene TRBV9; D is unresolved. This CDR3 contains 11 residues. With 4 bases removed from V and 2 bases from J, the gap between germline ends came to 2 bases. The germline V gene has CDR1 SGDLS and CDR2 YYNGEE. CDR3 residues: CASSNTDTQYF. The CDR3 DNA follows: TGTGCCAGCAGCAACACAGATACGCAGTATTTT.

This chain uses TRBV2 with TRBJ1-5; D not resolved. This CDR3 spans 16 amino acids. Germline V gene lookup returns CDR1 SNHLY and CDR2 FYNNEI. The germline V and J ends were trimmed by 7 bases and 1 base, with 17 bases remaining between them. CDR3 DNA: TGTGCCAGCAATCGGGGTCTCAACCGGAGCAATCAGCCCCAGCATTTT. This encodes CASNRGLNRSNQPQHF.

The genes are TRBV10-2 and TRBJ2-5, with 10 nucleotides matching TRBD2. CDR3 size: 17 residues. Germline CDR1 WSHSY, CDR2 SAAADI. The J segment lost 4 bases and the V segment lost 6 bases, leaving 14 bases of the junction unmatched. CDR3 DNA sequence: TGCGCCAGCAGGCCCGGAGAAGCGGGAGGGCCTGGAGAGACCCAGTACTTC. Protein product: CASRPGEAGGPGETQYF.

The sample holds one count of this clone. Other DNA variants within this sample encode the same CDR3. The chain is built from TRBV30 and TRBJ2-7; the match to TRBD2 covers 8 bases. The J segment lost 4 bases and the V segment lost 4 bases, leaving 3 bases of the junction unmatched. The CDR3 is 12 residues long. In germline, CDR1 is GTSNPN, CDR2 SVGIG (reference sequence). The DNA of the CDR3 is TGTGCCTGGACTAGCGGGCCGTACGAGCAGTACTTC. Translated: CAWTSGPYEQYF.

The chain combines TRBV5-1 with TRBJ2-7, with D possibly TRBD2 on 5 matching bases. The germline V gene encodes CDR1 SGHRS and CDR2 YFSETQ. The CDR3 length is 14 residues. Trimming stripped 4 bases from V and 2 bases from J, with 13 bases between. The CDR3 coding sequence is TGCGCCAGCAGCGAGGGCCCTTTGACCTACGAGCAGTACTTC. Its translation is CASSEGPLTYEQYF.

The chain uses TRBV18 and TRBJ1-1, with 7 positions matching TRBD1. This CDR3 has 14 residues. Germline V gene sequence: CDR1 KGHSH, CDR2 LQKENI. The ends lost 3 bases at V and 3 bases at J; junction bases unmatched: 4. The CDR3 spells CASSPLGQDTEAFF. The CDR3 nucleotides are TGTGCCAGCTCACCCCTTGGACAGGACACTGAAGCTTTCTTT.

The chain carries TRBV9 and TRBJ2-3, with D perhaps matching TRBD2 (5 bases). The V gene's germline CDR1 is SGDLS and CDR2 YYNGEE. The ends were cut back, 1 base at V and 0 bases at J, with 12 bases in the middle. The CDR3 is made up of 16 amino acids. CDR3 DNA: TGTGCCAGCAGCGTACTAGCTAGCCTTAGCACAGATACGCAGTATTTT. Amino acid sequence: CASSVLASLSTDTQYF.

This clone was detected a few times. This sequence joins TRBV7-8 and TRBJ2-7; D not certain. Germline CDR1 reads SGHVS; CDR2 reads FQNEAQ. V lost 1 base and J lost 2, with 9 bases in between. The CDR3 has 14 residues. CDR3 DNA: TGTGCCAGCAGCTTAGGCCGCCAAACCTACGAGCAGTACTTC. This codes for CASSLGRQTYEQYF.

The J gene is TRBJ2-1, the V gene TRBV7-2, with 14 bases aligning to TRBD2. Trimming removed 5 bases from V and 2 bases from J; junction bases left unmatched: 2. This CDR3 is built from 16 residues. CDR1 and CDR2 (germline): SGHTA, FQGNSA. DNA for the CDR3: TGTGCCAGCAGCGCGACTAGCGGGAGGGCCTACAATGAGCAGTTCTTC. Protein: CASSATSGRAYNEQFF.

The genes are TRBV7-9 and TRBJ1-3, with D uncertain. The CDR3 loop spans 15 amino acids. In germline, CDR1 is SEHNR, CDR2 FQNEAQ (reference sequence). Trimming removed 5 bases from V and 7 bases from J, with 18 bases in between. The CDR3 is CASSPPAGFGNTIYF. CDR3 DNA sequence: TGTGCCAGCAGCCCGCCTGCAGGCTTTGGGAACACCATATATTTT.

The genes are TRBV28 and TRBJ2-7; D might be TRBD1 (7 bases). Germline CDR1 is MDHEN and CDR2 is SYDVKM. CDR3 length equals 14 residues. Between the trimmed V and J ends, which lost 6 bases and 2 bases, there was a span of 14 bases. CDR3 in amino acids: CASSRQGLTYEQYF. In nucleotides, the CDR3 is TGTGCCAGCAGCCGACAGGGACTGACCTACGAGCAGTACTTC.

V usage is TRBV15 and J usage is TRBJ1-1; a weak D match, TRBD1 (6 bases). Trimming cost V 2 bases and J 4 bases, with 14 bases left between them. Germline assignment: CDR1 LNHNV and CDR2 YYDKDF (reference sequence). This CDR3 comprises 15 residues. CDR3 amino acids: CATSRHEQGGTEAFF. DNA of the CDR3: TGTGCCACCAGCAGACATGAACAGGGTGGCACTGAAGCTTTCTTT.